This is a list of T cell receptor beta chains from one sample in a study of Ad26.COV2.S vaccination and SARS-CoV-2 variants. This table comes from immunoSEQ multiplex PCR, and its TCRdb copy is limited to in-frame clones, with some not included. Seen here are about 280,000 clones, 87% observed once, and the top ten hold about 3.1%. The sample consisted of peripheral blood, taken in a trial of Ad26.COV2.S vaccine versus placebo. All receptors come from a person between 18 and 65 years old who received the Ad26.COV2.S COVID-19 vaccine or a placebo. Each CDR3 is given with its conserved first and last residue. D genes are given only for firm matches. Clone size is given for some rows only: seen once, a few or many times, or a class if the clone is expanded.

clone size: NA; D gene: TRBD2; J gene: TRBJ2-2; V gene: TRBV27; CDR3 protein: CASSFLGLAENTGELFF; CDR3 DNA: TGTGCCAGCAGTTTTCTTGGACTAGCGGAGAACACCGGGGAGCTGTTTTTT
clone size: NA; D gene: NA; J gene: TRBJ1-6; V gene: TRBV11-2; CDR3 protein: CASSLTVSSPLHF; CDR3 DNA: TGTGCCAGCAGCTTGACAGTTAGCTCACCCCTCCACTTT
clone size: NA; D gene: TRBD1; J gene: TRBJ1-2; V gene: TRBV6-5; CDR3 protein: CASSLDRFDGYTF; CDR3 DNA: TGTGCCAGCAGTCTGGACAGGTTTGATGGCTACACCTTC
clone size: NA; D gene: NA; J gene: TRBJ2-1; V gene: TRBV11-2; CDR3 protein: CASSRRAVSSYNEQFF; CDR3 DNA: TGTGCCAGCAGCCGACGGGCGGTGAGCTCCTACAATGAGCAGTTCTTC
clone size: NA; D gene: TRBD1; J gene: TRBJ2-7; V gene: TRBV25-1; CDR3 protein: CASSEYLRTGPRDEQYF; CDR3 DNA: TGTGCCAGCAGTGAATATCTTAGGACAGGGCCGAGGGACGAGCAGTACTTC
clone size: NA; D gene: TRBD1; J gene: TRBJ1-1; V gene: TRBV2; CDR3 protein: CASSEQGGGAGAFF; CDR3 DNA: TGTGCCAGCAGTGAACAGGGGGGAGGAGCGGGAGCTTTCTTT
clone size: NA; D gene: TRBD1; J gene: TRBJ2-1; V gene: TRBV14; CDR3 protein: CASSRSDRARGHEQFF; CDR3 DNA: TGTGCCAGCAGCCGCTCGGACAGGGCGAGGGGACATGAGCAGTTCTTC
clone size: NA; D gene: TRBD2; J gene: TRBJ2-3; V gene: TRBV7-2; CDR3 protein: CASSLATAGGRTDTQYF; CDR3 DNA: TGTGCCAGCAGCTTAGCTACAGCGGGGGGGCGCACAGATACGCAGTATTTT
clone size: NA; D gene: NA; J gene: TRBJ1-1; V gene: TRBV4-1; CDR3 protein: CASSQDGLRAFF; CDR3 DNA: TGCGCCAGCAGCCAAGATGGTCTTAGAGCTTTCTTT
clone size: NA; D gene: TRBD2; J gene: TRBJ2-1; V gene: TRBV5-4; CDR3 protein: CASSQTSSLDNEQFF; CDR3 DNA: TGTGCCAGCAGCCAGACTAGCAGCTTAGACAATGAGCAGTTCTTC
clone size: NA; D gene: NA; J gene: TRBJ2-7; V gene: TRBV18; CDR3 protein: CASSPGTGTYEQYF; CDR3 DNA: TGTGCCAGCTCACCCGGGACTGGTACCTACGAGCAGTACTTC
clone size: NA; D gene: NA; J gene: TRBJ1-4; V gene: TRBV12-5; CDR3 protein: CASGLARSNEKLFF; CDR3 DNA: TGTGCTAGTGGTTTGGCCAGATCTAATGAAAAACTGTTTTTT
clone size: NA; D gene: TRBD2; J gene: TRBJ2-3; V gene: TRBV4-1; CDR3 protein: CASSHGTSGGQRADTQYF; CDR3 DNA: TGCGCCAGCAGCCACGGGACTAGCGGGGGGCAAAGGGCAGATACGCAGTATTTT
clone size: NA; D gene: NA; J gene: TRBJ2-1; V gene: TRBV7-9; CDR3 protein: CASSLQGTGSYNEQFF; CDR3 DNA: TGTGCCAGCAGCCTCCAGGGTACGGGCTCCTACAATGAGCAGTTCTTC
clone size: NA; D gene: NA; J gene: TRBJ2-3; V gene: TRBV18; CDR3 protein: CASSLIREADTQYF; CDR3 DNA: TGTGCCAGCTCACTAATACGGGAAGCAGATACGCAGTATTTT
clone size: NA; D gene: NA; J gene: TRBJ1-4; V gene: TRBV25-1; CDR3 protein: CASSELRGGATNEKLFF; CDR3 DNA: TGTGCCAGCAGTGAATTGAGGGGTGGGGCAACTAATGAAAAACTGTTTTTT
clone size: NA; D gene: NA; J gene: TRBJ1-5; V gene: TRBV27; CDR3 protein: CASSLEGGYNQPQHF; CDR3 DNA: TGTGCCAGCAGTTTAGAGGGAGGTTACAATCAGCCCCAGCATTTT
clone size: few; D gene: NA; J gene: TRBJ2-4; V gene: TRBV28; CDR3 protein: CASSFSRGEDIQYF; CDR3 DNA: TGTGCCAGCAGTTTTTCGAGGGGCGAGGACATTCAGTACTTC
clone size: NA; D gene: TRBD1; J gene: TRBJ2-5; V gene: TRBV27; CDR3 protein: CASSFSPDRGVTQYF; CDR3 DNA: TGTGCCAGCAGTTTTTCCCCCGACAGGGGCGTGACCCAGTACTTC
clone size: once; D gene: NA; J gene: TRBJ1-1; V gene: TRBV11-3; CDR3 protein: CASSLGQNTEAFF; CDR3 DNA: TGTGCCAGCAGCTTAGGCCAGAACACTGAAGCTTTCTTT
clone size: NA; D gene: TRBD1; J gene: TRBJ1-6; V gene: TRBV6-5; CDR3 protein: CASSTGGARNSPLHF; CDR3 DNA: TGTGCCAGCAGTACAGGGGGCGCCCGTAATTCACCCCTCCACTTT
clone size: once; D gene: NA; J gene: TRBJ2-1; V gene: TRBV14; CDR3 protein: CASSQGGVYNEQFF; CDR3 DNA: TGTGCCAGCAGCCAAGGTGGTGTCTACAATGAGCAGTTCTTC
clone size: NA; D gene: NA; J gene: TRBJ1-2; V gene: TRBV19; CDR3 protein: CASRPWTPNHYGYTF; CDR3 DNA: TGTGCCAGTAGACCCTGGACACCTAACCACTATGGCTACACCTTC
clone size: NA; D gene: TRBD1; J gene: TRBJ1-4; V gene: TRBV27; CDR3 protein: CASSSDKDREFEKLFF; CDR3 DNA: TGTGCCAGCAGTTCTGATAAGGACAGGGAGTTCGAAAAACTGTTTTTT
clone size: NA; D gene: TRBD1; J gene: TRBJ1-6; V gene: TRBV7-2; CDR3 protein: CASSSTGFGNSPLHF; CDR3 DNA: TGTGCCAGCAGCTCGACAGGGTTCGGTAATTCACCCCTCCACTTT
clone size: NA; D gene: NA; J gene: TRBJ2-5; V gene: TRBV19; CDR3 protein: CASSMRGGETQYF; CDR3 DNA: TGTGCCAGTAGTATGCGCGGAGGGGAGACCCAGTACTTC
clone size: few; D gene: TRBD1; J gene: TRBJ1-5; V gene: TRBV7-9; CDR3 protein: CASSLTGGARQPQHF; CDR3 DNA: TGTGCCAGCAGCTTGACAGGGGGCGCGAGGCAGCCCCAGCATTTT
clone size: NA; D gene: NA; J gene: TRBJ1-6; V gene: TRBV7-9; CDR3 protein: CASSLPGSSSSPLHF; CDR3 DNA: TGTGCCAGCAGCTTACCCGGGAGCTCGAGTTCACCCCTCCACTTT
clone size: NA; D gene: NA; J gene: TRBJ1-1; V gene: TRBV6-5; CDR3 protein: CASRGPTGRAEAFF; CDR3 DNA: TGTGCCAGCAGAGGCCCAACAGGGAGAGCTGAAGCTTTCTTT
clone size: NA; D gene: NA; J gene: TRBJ1-1; V gene: TRBV6-5; CDR3 protein: CASPISGGAGTEAFF; CDR3 DNA: TGTGCCAGCCCCATCTCCGGCGGCGCGGGCACTGAAGCTTTCTTT
clone size: NA; D gene: NA; J gene: TRBJ2-3; V gene: TRBV5-8; CDR3 protein: CASSSQGWADTQYF; CDR3 DNA: TGTGCCAGCAGCTCACAGGGATGGGCAGATACGCAGTATTTT
clone size: NA; D gene: NA; J gene: TRBJ1-1; V gene: TRBV5-1; CDR3 protein: CASSLGFLNTEAFF; CDR3 DNA: TGCGCCAGCAGCTTGGGTTTTTTGAACACTGAAGCTTTCTTT
clone size: NA; D gene: NA; J gene: TRBJ1-5; V gene: TRBV7-9; CDR3 protein: CASSLSSSGQPQHF; CDR3 DNA: TGTGCCAGCAGCTTAAGCAGCTCAGGACAGCCCCAGCATTTT
clone size: NA; D gene: TRBD1; J gene: TRBJ1-4; V gene: TRBV29-1; CDR3 protein: CSVQGGGNEKLFF; CDR3 DNA: TGCAGCGTGCAGGGGGGTGGTAATGAAAAACTGTTTTTT
clone size: NA; D gene: NA; J gene: TRBJ2-5; V gene: TRBV7-9; CDR3 protein: CASSSTSIKETQYF; CDR3 DNA: TGTGCCAGCAGCTCCACTAGCATAAAAGAGACCCAGTACTTC
clone size: NA; D gene: NA; J gene: TRBJ1-3; V gene: TRBV10-3; CDR3 protein: CAISETGNTIYF; CDR3 DNA: TGTGCCATCAGTGAGACTGGAAACACCATATATTTT
clone size: NA; D gene: TRBD1; J gene: TRBJ2-2; V gene: TRBV7-9; CDR3 protein: CASSFVGTANTGELFF; CDR3 DNA: TGTGCCAGCAGCTTCGTCGGGACAGCGAACACCGGGGAGCTGTTTTTT
clone size: NA; D gene: TRBD1; J gene: TRBJ1-1; V gene: TRBV19; CDR3 protein: CASSGQDRMNTEAFF; CDR3 DNA: TGTGCCAGTAGTGGTCAGGACAGGATGAACACTGAAGCTTTCTTT
clone size: NA; D gene: TRBD1; J gene: TRBJ2-5; V gene: TRBV14; CDR3 protein: CASSQDALRTGLETQYF; CDR3 DNA: TGTGCCAGCAGCCAAGATGCCCTTAGGACAGGGTTGGAGACCCAGTACTTC
clone size: NA; D gene: NA; J gene: TRBJ1-6; V gene: TRBV10-3; CDR3 protein: CAIRRGRDPGSPLHF; CDR3 DNA: TGTGCCATCAGACGAGGGAGGGACCCGGGTTCACCCCTCCACTTT
clone size: NA; D gene: TRBD2; J gene: TRBJ2-1; V gene: TRBV7-9; CDR3 protein: CASSPTSGEATTPVTVF; CDR3 DNA: TGTGCCAGCAGCCCGACTAGCGGGGAGGCTACAACCCCCGTCACGGTCTTC
clone size: NA; D gene: NA; J gene: TRBJ1-2; V gene: TRBV30; CDR3 protein: CAWSLQGPYGYTF; CDR3 DNA: TGTGCCTGGAGTCTCCAGGGGCCCTATGGCTACACCTTC
clone size: once; D gene: NA; J gene: TRBJ1-2; V gene: TRBV19; CDR3 protein: CASSPYQDLYGYTF; CDR3 DNA: TGTGCCAGTAGTCCCTACCAGGACCTATATGGCTACACCTTC
clone size: NA; D gene: NA; J gene: TRBJ1-1; V gene: TRBV7-9; CDR3 protein: CASSIGPGAEAFF; CDR3 DNA: TGTGCCAGCAGCATCGGACCGGGGGCTGAAGCTTTCTTT
clone size: NA; D gene: TRBD2; J gene: TRBJ2-2; V gene: TRBV30; CDR3 protein: CALGGLAGAYGELFF; CDR3 DNA: TGTGCTCTCGGGGGACTAGCGGGAGCTTACGGGGAGCTGTTTTTT
clone size: NA; D gene: NA; J gene: TRBJ2-7; V gene: TRBV6-2/TRBV6-3; CDR3 protein: CASSYFPWSSYEQYF; CDR3 DNA: TGTGCCAGCAGTTACTTTCCATGGAGCTCCTACGAGCAGTACTTC
clone size: NA; D gene: TRBD1; J gene: TRBJ1-2; V gene: TRBV27; CDR3 protein: CASSLKTGDGYGYTF; CDR3 DNA: TGTGCCAGCAGTTTGAAAACAGGGGACGGATATGGCTACACCTTC
clone size: once; D gene: TRBD1; J gene: TRBJ2-7; V gene: TRBV14; CDR3 protein: CASSQDIWGKQGAYEQYF; CDR3 DNA: TGTGCCAGCAGCCAAGATATTTGGGGGAAACAGGGGGCTTACGAGCAGTACTTC
clone size: NA; D gene: TRBD2; J gene: TRBJ2-7; V gene: TRBV19; CDR3 protein: CASRPSGLPEGSYEQYF; CDR3 DNA: TGTGCCAGTCGTCCTAGCGGGTTACCCGAGGGTTCCTACGAGCAGTACTTC
clone size: NA; D gene: NA; J gene: TRBJ1-1; V gene: TRBV13; CDR3 protein: CASSLGDTEAFF; CDR3 DNA: TGTGCCAGCAGCTTAGGTGACACTGAAGCTTTCTTT
clone size: NA; D gene: NA; J gene: TRBJ1-6; V gene: TRBV12-3/TRBV12-4; CDR3 protein: CASSGIPNSPLHF; CDR3 DNA: TGTGCCAGCAGCGGGATTCCGAATTCACCCCTCCACTTT
clone size: NA; D gene: NA; J gene: TRBJ2-7; V gene: TRBV18; CDR3 protein: CASSPNGGPQGEQYF; CDR3 DNA: TGTGCCAGCTCACCTAACGGCGGGCCGCAGGGCGAGCAGTACTTC